This entry is about one T cell receptor beta chain. What it binds is not known. The sample is drawn from a study of cytomegalovirus exposure and HLA in healthy donors. Whole-study results and caveats: TCR beta chain V- and J-gene trimming was linked, in a later analysis, to a missense variant in DCLRE1C.

Both 60 Vbeta primers and 13 Jbeta primers went into the PCR. Repertoires were generated with immunoSEQ multiplex PCR, while TCRdb's copy carries only in-frame clones and drops some. The sample lists 63,000 or so clones; roughly four fifths were seen once. V lost 7 bases, J lost 4 bases, and 16 bases lay in between. The CDR3 loop spans 14 amino acids. Germline CDR1 and CDR2: MDHEN and SYDVKM. Sequenced material: PBMCs. J is TRBJ1-2 and V is TRBV28, with a possible D match to TRBD1 (5 bases). This TCR derives from a woman between 25 and 40 years old in good health and CMV-seropositive. The CDR3 region has the DNA TGTGCCAGCAACCTAGGGGAAATGGGCTATGGCTACACCTTC. It codes for CASNLGEMGYGYTF.